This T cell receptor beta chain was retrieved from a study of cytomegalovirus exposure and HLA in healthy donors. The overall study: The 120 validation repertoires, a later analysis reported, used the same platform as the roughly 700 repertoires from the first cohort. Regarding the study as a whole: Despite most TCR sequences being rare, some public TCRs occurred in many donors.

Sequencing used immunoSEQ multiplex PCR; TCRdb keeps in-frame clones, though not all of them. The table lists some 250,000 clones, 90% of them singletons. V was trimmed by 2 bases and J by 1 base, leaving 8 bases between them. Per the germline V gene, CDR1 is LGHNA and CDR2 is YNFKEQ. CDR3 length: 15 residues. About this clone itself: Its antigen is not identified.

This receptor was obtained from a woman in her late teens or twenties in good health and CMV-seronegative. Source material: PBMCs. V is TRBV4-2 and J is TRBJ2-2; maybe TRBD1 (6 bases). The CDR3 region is CASSQSTGNTGELFF. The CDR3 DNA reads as TGTGCCAGCAGCCAATCGACAGGGAACACCGGGGAGCTGTTTTTT.